The entry that follows covers one TCR beta chain sequence. What it binds is not known. All patients relapsed after autologous stem cell transplantation, and brentuximab vedotin exposure varied. V lost 9 bases to trimming and J lost 9 bases; unmatched junction nucleotides: 9. Germline V gives CDR1 LNHDA, CDR2 SQIVND (reference sequence). The CDR3 has 13 residues. The sample is drawn from a study of PD-1 blockade in classical Hodgkin lymphoma. General study points: Whatever underlies the repertoire differences (possibly disease activity or prior therapy) remains undefined. Whoever responded completely had baseline diversity much like that seen in newly diagnosed patients. Exclusion removed patients who began nivolumab under 1 year after ASCT. By C4D1 there was a significant rise in CD4+ TCR diversity but not in CD8+ TCR diversity.

Assay: immunoSEQ multiplex PCR; the TCRdb copy retains only in-frame clones and omits some. The sample shows approximately 19,000 clones, more than 75% of them seen only once. Material: peripheral blood mononuclear cells (PBMCs), obtained before the second cycle of nivolumab. This rearrangement joins TRBV19 to TRBJ2-1; 9 bases agree with TRBD1. The sequence was obtained from a human donor with classical Hodgkin lymphoma. CDR3 sequence reads: CASLGQGYAEQFF. CDR3 nucleotide sequence: TGTGCCAGCTTGGGACAGGGTTATGCTGAGCAGTTCTTC.